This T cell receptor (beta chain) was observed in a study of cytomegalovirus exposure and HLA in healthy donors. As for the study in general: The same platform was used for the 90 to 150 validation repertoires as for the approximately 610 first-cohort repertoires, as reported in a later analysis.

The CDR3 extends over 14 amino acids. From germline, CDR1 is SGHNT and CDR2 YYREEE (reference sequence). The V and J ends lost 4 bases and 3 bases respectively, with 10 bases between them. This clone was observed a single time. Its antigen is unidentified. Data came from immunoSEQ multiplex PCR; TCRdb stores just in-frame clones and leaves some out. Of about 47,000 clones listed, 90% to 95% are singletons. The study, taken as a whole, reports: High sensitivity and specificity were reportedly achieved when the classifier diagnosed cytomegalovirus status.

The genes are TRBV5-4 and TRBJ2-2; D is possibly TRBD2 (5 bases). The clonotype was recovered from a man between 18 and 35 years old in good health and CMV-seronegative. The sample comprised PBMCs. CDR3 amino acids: CASSPTIYTGELFF. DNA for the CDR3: TGTGCCAGCAGCCCGACTATTTACACCGGGGAGCTGTTTTTT.